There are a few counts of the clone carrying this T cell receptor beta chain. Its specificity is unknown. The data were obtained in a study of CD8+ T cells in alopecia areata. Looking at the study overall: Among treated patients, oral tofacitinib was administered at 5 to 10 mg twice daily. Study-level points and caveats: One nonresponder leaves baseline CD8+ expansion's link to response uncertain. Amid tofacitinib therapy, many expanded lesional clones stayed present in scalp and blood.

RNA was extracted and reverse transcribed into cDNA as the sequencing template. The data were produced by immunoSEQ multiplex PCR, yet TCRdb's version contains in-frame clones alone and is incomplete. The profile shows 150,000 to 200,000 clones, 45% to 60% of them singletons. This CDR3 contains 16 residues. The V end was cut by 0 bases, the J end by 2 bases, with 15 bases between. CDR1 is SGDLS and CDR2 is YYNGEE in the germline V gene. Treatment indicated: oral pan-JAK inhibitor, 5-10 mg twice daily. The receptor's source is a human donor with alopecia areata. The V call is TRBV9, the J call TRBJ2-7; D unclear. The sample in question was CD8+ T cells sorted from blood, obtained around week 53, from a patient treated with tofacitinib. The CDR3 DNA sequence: TGTGCCAGCAGCGTAGGGGGATCCGGGTTTCCCTACGAGCAGTACTTC. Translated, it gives CASSVGGSGFPYEQYF.